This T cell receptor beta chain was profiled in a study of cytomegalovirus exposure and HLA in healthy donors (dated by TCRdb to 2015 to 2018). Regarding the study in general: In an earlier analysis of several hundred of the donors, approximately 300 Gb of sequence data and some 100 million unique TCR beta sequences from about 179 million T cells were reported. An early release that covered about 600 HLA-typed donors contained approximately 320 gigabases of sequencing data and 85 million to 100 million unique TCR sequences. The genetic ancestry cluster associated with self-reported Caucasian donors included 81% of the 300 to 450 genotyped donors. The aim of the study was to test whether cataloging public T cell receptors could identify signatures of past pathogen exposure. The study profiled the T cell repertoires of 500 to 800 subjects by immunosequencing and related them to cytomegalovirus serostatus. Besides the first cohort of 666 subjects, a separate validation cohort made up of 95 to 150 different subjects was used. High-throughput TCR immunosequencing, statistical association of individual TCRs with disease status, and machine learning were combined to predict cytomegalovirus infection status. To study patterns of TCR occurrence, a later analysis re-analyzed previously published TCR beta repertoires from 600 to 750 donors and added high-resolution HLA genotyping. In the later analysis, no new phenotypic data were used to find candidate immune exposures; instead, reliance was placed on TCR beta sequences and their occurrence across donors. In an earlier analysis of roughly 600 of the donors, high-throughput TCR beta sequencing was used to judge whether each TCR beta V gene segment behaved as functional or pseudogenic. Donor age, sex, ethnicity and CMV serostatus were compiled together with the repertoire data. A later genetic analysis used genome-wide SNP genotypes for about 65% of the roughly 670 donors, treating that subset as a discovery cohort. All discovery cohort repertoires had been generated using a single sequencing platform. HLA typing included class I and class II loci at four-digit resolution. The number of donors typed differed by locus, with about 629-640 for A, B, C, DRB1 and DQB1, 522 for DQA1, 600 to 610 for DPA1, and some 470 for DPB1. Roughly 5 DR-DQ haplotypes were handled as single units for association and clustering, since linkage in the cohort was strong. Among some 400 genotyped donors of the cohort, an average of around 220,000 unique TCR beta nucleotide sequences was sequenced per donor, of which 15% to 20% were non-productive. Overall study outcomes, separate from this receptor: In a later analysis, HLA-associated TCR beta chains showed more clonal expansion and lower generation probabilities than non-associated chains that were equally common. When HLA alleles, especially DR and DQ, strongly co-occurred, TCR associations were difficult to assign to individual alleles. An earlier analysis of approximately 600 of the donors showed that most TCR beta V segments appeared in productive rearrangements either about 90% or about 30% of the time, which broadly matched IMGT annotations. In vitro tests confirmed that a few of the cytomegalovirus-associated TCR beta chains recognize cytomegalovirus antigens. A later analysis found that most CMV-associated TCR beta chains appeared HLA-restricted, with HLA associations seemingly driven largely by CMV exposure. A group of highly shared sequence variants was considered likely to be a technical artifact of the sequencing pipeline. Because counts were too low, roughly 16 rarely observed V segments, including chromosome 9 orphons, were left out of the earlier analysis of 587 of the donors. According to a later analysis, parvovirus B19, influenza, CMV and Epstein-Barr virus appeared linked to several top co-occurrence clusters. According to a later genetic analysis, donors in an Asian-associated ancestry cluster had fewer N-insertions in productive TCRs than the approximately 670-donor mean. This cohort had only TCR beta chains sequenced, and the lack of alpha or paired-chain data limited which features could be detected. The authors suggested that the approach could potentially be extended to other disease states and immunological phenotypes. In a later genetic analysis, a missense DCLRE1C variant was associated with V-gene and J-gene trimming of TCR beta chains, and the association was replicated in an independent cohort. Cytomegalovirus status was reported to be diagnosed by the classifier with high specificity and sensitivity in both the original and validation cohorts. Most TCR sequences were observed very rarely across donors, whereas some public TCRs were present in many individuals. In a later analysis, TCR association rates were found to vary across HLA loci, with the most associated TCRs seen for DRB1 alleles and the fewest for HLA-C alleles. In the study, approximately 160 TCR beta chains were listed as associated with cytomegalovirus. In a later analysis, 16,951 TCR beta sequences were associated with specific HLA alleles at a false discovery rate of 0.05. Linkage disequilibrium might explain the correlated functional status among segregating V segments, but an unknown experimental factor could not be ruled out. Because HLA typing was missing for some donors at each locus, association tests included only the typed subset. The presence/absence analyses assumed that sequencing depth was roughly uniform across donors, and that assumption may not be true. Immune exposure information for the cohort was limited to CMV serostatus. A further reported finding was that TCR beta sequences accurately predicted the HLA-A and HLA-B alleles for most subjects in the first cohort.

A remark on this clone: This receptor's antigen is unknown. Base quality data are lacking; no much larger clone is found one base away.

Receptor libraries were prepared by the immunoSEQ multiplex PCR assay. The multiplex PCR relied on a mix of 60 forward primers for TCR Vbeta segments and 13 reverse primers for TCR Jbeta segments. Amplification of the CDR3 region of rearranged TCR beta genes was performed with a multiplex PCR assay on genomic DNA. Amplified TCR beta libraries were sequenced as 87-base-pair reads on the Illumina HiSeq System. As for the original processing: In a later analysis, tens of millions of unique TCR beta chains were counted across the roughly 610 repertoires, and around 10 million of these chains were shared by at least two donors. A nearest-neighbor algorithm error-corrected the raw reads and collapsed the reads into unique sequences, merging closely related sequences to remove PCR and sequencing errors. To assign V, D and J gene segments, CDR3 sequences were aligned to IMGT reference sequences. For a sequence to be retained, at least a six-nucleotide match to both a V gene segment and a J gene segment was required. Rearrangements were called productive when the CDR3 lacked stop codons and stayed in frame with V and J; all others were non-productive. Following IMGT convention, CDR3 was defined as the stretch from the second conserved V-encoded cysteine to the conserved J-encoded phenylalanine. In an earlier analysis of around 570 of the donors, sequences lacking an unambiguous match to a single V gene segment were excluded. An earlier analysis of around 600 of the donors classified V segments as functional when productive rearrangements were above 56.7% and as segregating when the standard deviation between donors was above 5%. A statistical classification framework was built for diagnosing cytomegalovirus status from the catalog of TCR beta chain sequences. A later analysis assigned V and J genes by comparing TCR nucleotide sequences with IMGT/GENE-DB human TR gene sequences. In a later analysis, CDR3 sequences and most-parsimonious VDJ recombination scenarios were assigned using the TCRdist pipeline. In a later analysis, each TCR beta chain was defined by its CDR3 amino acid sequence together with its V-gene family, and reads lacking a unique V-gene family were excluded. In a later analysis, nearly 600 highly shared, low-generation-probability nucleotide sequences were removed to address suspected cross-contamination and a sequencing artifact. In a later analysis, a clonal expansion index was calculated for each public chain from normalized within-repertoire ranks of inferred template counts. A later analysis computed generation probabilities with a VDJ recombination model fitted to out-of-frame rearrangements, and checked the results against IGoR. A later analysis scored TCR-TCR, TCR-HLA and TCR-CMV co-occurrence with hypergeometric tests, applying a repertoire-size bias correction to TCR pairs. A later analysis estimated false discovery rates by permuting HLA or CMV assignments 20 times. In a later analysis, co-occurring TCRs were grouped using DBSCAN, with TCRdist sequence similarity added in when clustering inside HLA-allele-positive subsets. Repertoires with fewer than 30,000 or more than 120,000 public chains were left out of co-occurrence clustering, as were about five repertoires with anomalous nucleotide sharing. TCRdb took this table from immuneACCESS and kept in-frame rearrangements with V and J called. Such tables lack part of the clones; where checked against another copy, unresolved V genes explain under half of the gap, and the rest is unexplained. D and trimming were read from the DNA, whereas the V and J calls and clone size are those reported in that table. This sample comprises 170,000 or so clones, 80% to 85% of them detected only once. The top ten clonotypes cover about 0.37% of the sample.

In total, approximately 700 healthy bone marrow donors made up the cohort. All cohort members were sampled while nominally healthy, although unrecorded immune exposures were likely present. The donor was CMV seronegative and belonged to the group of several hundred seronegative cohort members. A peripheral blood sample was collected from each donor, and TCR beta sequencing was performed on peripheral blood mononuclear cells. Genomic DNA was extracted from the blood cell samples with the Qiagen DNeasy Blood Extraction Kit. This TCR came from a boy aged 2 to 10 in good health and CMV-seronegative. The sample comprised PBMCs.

In nucleotides, the sequence is TGTGCCAGCACTCAATGGGAGGGAAGGGCTAGCAATCAGCCCCAGCATTTT. This codes for CASTQWEGRASNQPQHF. The rearrangement joined TRBV7-8 to TRBJ1-5; no D gene can be assigned with confidence. The CDR3 holds 17 amino acids from the cysteine to the phenylalanine. Kept here is only the CDR3 DNA, which spans 51 bases and is read in frame from base 1. V gives up 7 bases and J gives up 0 bases, and the segment between their germline ends measures 19 bases. The germline V gene sets CDR1 to SGHVS and CDR2 to FQNEAQ.